The clone carrying this T cell receptor beta chain was counted a few times. Its antigen is still unknown. The data derive from a study of response to subunit inactivated influenza vaccine. TCRdb analysed the RT-PCR reads with MiXCR anew, one entry per CDR3 protein. The sample holds about 580,000 distinct CDR3 sequences, around 15% seen once. Broader study findings: T cells newly recruited by each seasonal influenza vaccination are few, the authors suggested.

CDR3 length: 14 residues. Germline CDR1 is SEHNR and CDR2 is FQNEAQ (reference sequence). The V and J ends lost 5 bases and 1 base respectively, with 11 bases between them. The chain couples TRBV7-9 to TRBJ2-5, with D possibly matching TRBD1 (6 bases). This TCR derives from a man aged 50-59 years who received an inactivated influenza vaccine. This sample comprised PBMCs from blood, obtained roughly 12 days after vaccination. The CDR3 loop is CASSTQGTQETQYF. The CDR3 nucleotides read TGTGCCAGCAGCACGCAGGGGACCCAAGAGACCCAGTACTTC.